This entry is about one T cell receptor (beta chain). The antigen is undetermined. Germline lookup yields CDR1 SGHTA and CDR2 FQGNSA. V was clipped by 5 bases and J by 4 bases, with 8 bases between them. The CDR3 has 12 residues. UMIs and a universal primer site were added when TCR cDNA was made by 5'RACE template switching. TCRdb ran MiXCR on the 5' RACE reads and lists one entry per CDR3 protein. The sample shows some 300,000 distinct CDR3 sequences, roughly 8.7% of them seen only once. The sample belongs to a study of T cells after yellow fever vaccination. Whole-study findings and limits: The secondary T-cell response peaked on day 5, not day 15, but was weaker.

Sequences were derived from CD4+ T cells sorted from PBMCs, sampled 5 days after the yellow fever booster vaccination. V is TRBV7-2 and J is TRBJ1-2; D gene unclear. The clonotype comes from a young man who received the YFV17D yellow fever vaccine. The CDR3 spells CASSPPRYGYTF. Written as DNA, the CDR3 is TGTGCCAGCAGCCCCCCACGCTATGGCTACACCTTC.